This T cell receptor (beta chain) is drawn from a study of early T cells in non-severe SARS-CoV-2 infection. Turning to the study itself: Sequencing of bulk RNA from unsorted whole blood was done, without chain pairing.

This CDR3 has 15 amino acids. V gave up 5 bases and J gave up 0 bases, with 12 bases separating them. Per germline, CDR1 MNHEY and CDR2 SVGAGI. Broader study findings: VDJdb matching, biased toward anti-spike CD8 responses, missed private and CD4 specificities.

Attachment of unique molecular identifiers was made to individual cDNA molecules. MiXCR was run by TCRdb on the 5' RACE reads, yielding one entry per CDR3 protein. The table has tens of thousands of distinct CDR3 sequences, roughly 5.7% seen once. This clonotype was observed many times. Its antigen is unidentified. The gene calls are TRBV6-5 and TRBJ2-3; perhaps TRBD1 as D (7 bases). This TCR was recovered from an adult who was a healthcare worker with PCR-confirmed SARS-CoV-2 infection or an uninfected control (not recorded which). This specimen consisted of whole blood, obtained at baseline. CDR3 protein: CASSPQGTSTDTQYF. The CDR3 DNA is TGTGCCAGCAGTCCACAGGGGACTAGCACAGATACGCAGTATTTT.